Listed below are T cell receptor beta chains from one sample, sequenced in a study of blood T cell repertoires in COVID-19. Repertoires were generated with immunoSEQ multiplex PCR, while TCRdb's copy carries only in-frame clones and drops some. The data contain some 67,000 clones, nearly 80% of them singletons. The sequencing sample was made of peripheral blood. Receptors originate from a woman aged 60-75 years with acute or convalescent COVID-19. CDR3s include the opening cysteine and the closing phenylalanine or tryptophan. D genes are given only for firm matches. Expanded clones are given a class, and other clones once, few, many or no size at all.

>TRBJ1-1|TRBV5-1|few|-
TGCGCCTCCCGGGAGCACCCGAACACTGAAGCTTTCTTT
CASREHPNTEAFF
>TRBJ2-1|TRBV2|-|-
TGTGCCAGCACCACTAACTACAATGAGCAGTTCTTC
CASTTNYNEQFF
>TRBJ1-4|TRBV5-1|many|-
TGCGCCAGCAGTCGTACGGGGGAGGAAAAACTGTTTTTT
CASSRTGEEKLFF
>TRBJ1-1|TRBV7-9|-|TRBD1
TGTGCCAGCAGCTTAGTTGGCAGGGGGCAGGTAGCTTTCTTT
CASSLVGRGQVAFF
>TRBJ1-1|TRBV6-2/TRBV6-3|-|TRBD1
TGTGCCAGCAGTTACCGGGACAGGGGAGCTTTCTTT
CASSYRDRGAFF
>TRBJ2-7|TRBV18|-|-
TGTGCCAGCTCACCAGAGGCTAGCTACTACGAGCAGTACTTC
CASSPEASYYEQYF
>TRBJ1-2|TRBV20-1|-|-
TGCAGTGCTAGTCGGGGGGGCGGCTACACCTTC
CSASRGGGYTF
>TRBJ2-3|TRBV15|once|-
TGTGCCACCAGCTCCGTGCGGGATACGCAGTATTTT
CATSSVRDTQYF
>TRBJ1-1|TRBV6-6|few|-
TGTGCCAGCAGTTCGGTTGTTGAAGCTTTCTTT
CASSSVVEAFF
>TRBJ1-3|TRBV18|-|TRBD1
TGTGCCAGCTCGCCAGGACAGGTCTCTGGAAACACCATATATTTT
CASSPGQVSGNTIYF
>TRBJ2-2|TRBV2|-|-
TGTGCCAGGTTACAGCCGAACACCGGGGAGCTGTTTTTT
CARLQPNTGELFF
>TRBJ2-5|TRBV11-3|-|-
TGTGCCAGCAGCTCTGGGCTTGTTGGAGAGACCCAGTACTTC
CASSSGLVGETQYF
>TRBJ1-1|TRBV27|-|-
TGTGCCAGCAGTTTACGTAGGGGAGGGGGCACTGAAGCTTTCTTT
CASSLRRGGGTEAFF
>TRBJ1-5|TRBV4-2|once|TRBD1
TGTGCCAGCAGCCAAGGGGACAGGGGGCAAAACCAGCCCCAGCATTTT
CASSQGDRGQNQPQHF
>TRBJ1-6|TRBV5-6|-|TRBD1
TGTGCCAGCAGCTTACGACAGGGCAATTCACCCCTCCACTTT
CASSLRQGNSPLHF
>TRBJ2-3|TRBV4-2|-|-
TGTGCCAGCAGCCAAGGGGGCGGGGAGGCAGATACGCAGTATTTT
CASSQGGGEADTQYF
>TRBJ2-7|TRBV4-2|-|TRBD2
TGTGCCAGCAGCCAACTAGCGGGGGGCCTTAGCTCCTACGAGCAGTACTTC
CASSQLAGGLSSYEQYF
>TRBJ1-6|TRBV5-5|-|-
TGTGCCAGCAGCTTGGGGGAACAGGAGGGATATAATTCACCCCTCCACTTT
CASSLGEQEGYNSPLHF
>TRBJ1-5|TRBV2|-|TRBD1
TGTGCCAGCAGTGGACAGGGATCAAGGCATTTT
CASSGQGSRHF
>TRBJ2-7|TRBV5-1|few|TRBD1
TGCGCCAGCAGCTTCGCCGGGACAGGGGGCCGCGAGCAGTACTTC
CASSFAGTGGREQYF
>TRBJ2-7|TRBV6-2/TRBV6-3|-|TRBD1
TGTGCCAGCAGTTTTTCGGGACAGGGATTTAGGGAGCAGTACTTC
CASSFSGQGFREQYF
>TRBJ1-1|TRBV7-8|few|-
TGTGCCAGCAGCCCCTCGAACACTGAAGCTTTCTTT
CASSPSNTEAFF
>TRBJ1-5|TRBV5-1|-|-
TGCGCCAGCAGTACCGGCGCAGGGGACGGTCAGCCCCAGCATTTT
CASSTGAGDGQPQHF
>TRBJ2-7|TRBV5-4|-|-
TGTGCCAGCAGCTCGGGACTGACCTACGAGCAGTACTTC
CASSSGLTYEQYF
>TRBJ2-7|TRBV29-1|-|TRBD1
TGCAGCGCCACAGGGGCCGACCTGAACTACGAGCAGTACTTC
CSATGADLNYEQYF
>TRBJ1-1|TRBV5-1|-|-
TGCGCCAGCAGCTTGGAGAGGGTCCAGAACACTGAAGCTTTCTTT
CASSLERVQNTEAFF
>TRBJ2-2|TRBV10-1|-|TRBD1
TGCGCCAGCAGTACCGACAGGGGTCGGTTCGGGGAGCTGTTTTTT
CASSTDRGRFGELFF
>TRBJ1-6|TRBV28|-|-
TGTGCCAGCAGTTGGGAGGCGAGCTCCTATAATTCACCCCTCCACTTT
CASSWEASSYNSPLHF